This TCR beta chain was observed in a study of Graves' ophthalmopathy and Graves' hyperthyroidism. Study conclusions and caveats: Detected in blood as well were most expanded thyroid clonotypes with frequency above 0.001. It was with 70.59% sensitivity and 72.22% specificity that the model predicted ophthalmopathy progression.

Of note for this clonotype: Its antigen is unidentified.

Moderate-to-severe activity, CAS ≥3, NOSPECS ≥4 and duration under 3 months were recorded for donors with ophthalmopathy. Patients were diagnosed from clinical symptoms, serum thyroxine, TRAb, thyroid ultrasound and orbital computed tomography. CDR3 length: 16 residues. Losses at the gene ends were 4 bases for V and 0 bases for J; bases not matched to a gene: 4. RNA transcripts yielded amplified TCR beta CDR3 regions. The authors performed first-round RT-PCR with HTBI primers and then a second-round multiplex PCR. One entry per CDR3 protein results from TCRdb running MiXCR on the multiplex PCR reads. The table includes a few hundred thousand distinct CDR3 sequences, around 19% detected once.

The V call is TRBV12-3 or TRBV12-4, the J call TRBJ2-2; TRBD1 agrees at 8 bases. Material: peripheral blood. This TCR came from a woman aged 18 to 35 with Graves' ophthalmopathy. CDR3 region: CASSSYRGANTGELFF. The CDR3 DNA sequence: TGTGCCAGCAGTTCTTACAGGGGGGCGAACACCGGGGAGCTGTTTTTT.